This TCR beta chain was identified in a study of CD8 T cells in ankylosing spondylitis. General study findings and limits: Seemingly distinctive of ankylosing spondylitis blood was a TCR beta motif formed by eight highly homologous variants.

TCRdb independently ran MiXCR on the 5' RACE reads; one entry per CDR3 protein. Found here are about 450,000 distinct CDR3 sequences, roughly a quarter of them singletons; the top ten hold 0.89%. Worth noting for this clonotype: Antigen specificity is unknown.

V trimming: 10 bases; J trimming: 0 bases; junction bases outside the gene matches: 11. The V gene's germline CDR1 is LGHDT and CDR2 YNNKEL (reference sequence). The CDR3 extends over 17 amino acids. This TCR was recovered from a male donor with ankylosing spondylitis. The sequenced sample was blood, either unsorted or a sorted T cell fraction (not recorded which). This chain uses TRBV3-1 with TRBJ2-6; 8 bases fit TRBD1. In nucleotides, the CDR3 is TGTGCCACCTCGACAGGGGACTTCAGCTCTGGGGCCAACGTCCTGACTTTC. Its translation: CATSTGDFSSGANVLTF.